This T cell receptor (beta chain) was identified during a study of T cells in Graves' hyperthyroidism and ophthalmopathy (dated by TCRdb to between 2018 and 2021). Concerning the study at large: Peripheral blood samples were taken at the time of initial diagnosis, prior to any treatment. To identify TCR V-J signatures that set the groups apart, the researchers used a discovery cohort of more than 95 patients, made up of 40 to 45 with Graves' ophthalmopathy and 57 with stable Graves' hyperthyroidism. Prospective prediction of ophthalmopathy was tested in an independent validation cohort consisting of under 20 hyperthyroidism patients and some 15 patients who later progressed to ophthalmopathy. The 100 or so discovery patients were divided at random into training and test sets in a 7:3 ratio. In addition, the study compared T-cell repertoires in thyroid tissue and in blood from several Graves' hyperthyroidism patients. Once sampling was done, hyperthyroidism patients were given methimazole at a starting dose of 30 mg daily, whereas ophthalmopathy patients were given high-dose intravenous methylprednisolone. The paper describes TCR Vbeta CDR3 sequencing of 140 or so peripheral blood samples, made up of roughly 40 ophthalmopathy patients, 70 to 75 hyperthyroidism patients and about 17 progressor patients. What the research found in general, with its limitations: Most expanded thyroid clonotypes (frequency above 0.001) were also detected in blood, suggesting blood repertoires may reflect thyroid immune responses. In validation, progression to ophthalmopathy was predicted by the model with nearly 71% sensitivity and roughly 76% specificity, a median of about 6.8 months before onset. No statistical method was used to set the sample size in advance, and investigators knew the group allocation. Ophthalmopathy was separated from stable hyperthyroidism by a 13 V-J signature model, with 87.88% sensitivity and around 81% specificity obtained in cross-validation and 80%/75% obtained in testing.

A patient counted as having stable Graves' hyperthyroidism if no progression to ophthalmopathy occurred over 18 months of follow-up. The hyperthyroidism patients were between 18 and 65 years old and newly diagnosed, with a disease duration of less than 2 months. Patients with uncontrolled infections, other autoimmune diseases, pregnancy or lactation were excluded. Diagnoses were established on the basis of clinical symptoms, serum thyroxine and TRAb, thyroid ultrasound, and orbital computed tomography. PBMCs were separated from under 11 ml of fresh peripheral blood using Ficoll-Paque density gradient centrifugation. Total RNA was extracted with Trizol reagent, and quality was checked on an Agilent 2100 Bioanalyzer. Points on this clonotype: Its antigen is not yet known. No base-level quality is on record; no much larger clone is a single base apart.

TCR beta CDR3 regions were amplified from RNA transcripts. The first round of RT-PCR for the TCR CDR3 was performed with the HTBI primer set and the Qiagen OneStep RT-PCR kit. Libraries were constructed in a second round of multiplex PCR, after which size selection and purification were performed. Libraries were sequenced paired-end with 100 bp reads on an Illumina HiSeq2000. The paper's data handling went like this. SOAPnuke was used to process the raw data, throwing out any read that contained adapters or uncalled bases, had a mean Phred below 15, or lacked an exact constant-primer or identifier match. COPE v1.2.5 was used to merge high-quality paired reads, and clonotypes were defined as unique nucleotide sequences. MiTCR v1.1 was used to align the clonotypes against IMGT TRBV, TRBD and TRBJ reference segments. The analysis included only V-J combinations with a frequency above 0.0001, which together covered 99% to 99.2% of the repertoires. A TCS score was defined as the ratio of F50 (clonal expansion) to E x V (chaos), with BLOSUM62-based TCRdist applied between CDR3 peptides within each V-J. Welch's t-statistics and random forest reduced several hundred V-J features to 10 to 15, which were used in a naive Bayes classifier (R e1071). Using fastp at Q25 and MiXCR, TCRdb reprocessed the public reads and kept productive beta chains. Duplicate CDR3 protein sequences are folded into a single record with the most common DNA and genes. The V and J calls, along with clone size, are taken from TCRdb and not from the paper's own processing. This sample is represented by 360,000 or so distinct CDR3 sequences; 15% to 20% of them were singletons. The ten largest clones represent 3.7% of the sample.

The sequence was obtained from a woman aged 18-35 years with Graves' hyperthyroidism. Sequencing input: blood.

The CDR3 corresponds to CASSDKAGGFTETQYF. Here is the DNA: TGTGCCAGCAGCGATAAAGCGGGGGGGTTTACGGAGACCCAGTACTTC. The V and J segments used are TRBV7-8 and TRBJ2-5, with 10 middle bases fitting TRBD2. CDR1 and CDR2 are read off the germline V gene as SGHVS and FQNEAQ. From cysteine to phenylalanine, the CDR3 is 16 amino acids long. Only the CDR3 region is kept as DNA, spanning 48 bases read in frame from base 1. The germline V and J ends show losses of 5 bases and 5 bases respectively, and no gene match explains 11 bases of the junction.